This is a list of T cell receptor beta chains from one sample in a study of lymphopenia after photon versus proton radiotherapy. TCRdb's table, derived via immunoSEQ multiplex PCR, lists solely in-frame clones and lacks some. Of approximately 91,000 clones listed, about four fifths were seen once; the top ten hold around 1.5%. Sequenced here: peripheral blood, sampled from a patient treated with proton-based radiotherapy. The receptors were gathered from a man between 60 and 75 years old with pancreatic cancer. Each CDR3 is given with its conserved first and last residue. Fields, in order: clone size, J gene, D gene, V gene, CDR3 protein, CDR3 DNA. The D gene is left open where the match is weak. Size tells how often a clone was seen (once, few, many) or the class of an expanded clone, and some rows leave it out.

clone_size: NA; j_call: TRBJ1-1; d_call: NA; v_call: TRBV6-6; cdr3_aa: CASSYSATAAFF; cdr3_nt: TGTGCCAGCAGTTACTCGGCGACAGCGGCTTTCTTT
clone_size: NA; j_call: TRBJ1-2; d_call: NA; v_call: TRBV4-3; cdr3_aa: CASSPQDTSTGYTF; cdr3_nt: TGCGCCAGCAGCCCCCAAGACACCTCGACCGGCTACACCTTC
clone_size: NA; j_call: TRBJ2-4; d_call: TRBD2; v_call: TRBV4-1; cdr3_aa: CASSPGLAGGLAKNIQYF; cdr3_nt: TGCGCCAGCAGCCCGGGACTAGCGGGAGGGCTTGCCAAAAACATTCAGTACTTC
clone_size: NA; j_call: TRBJ1-1; d_call: NA; v_call: TRBV30; cdr3_aa: CAWGHPRAFF; cdr3_nt: TGTGCCTGGGGGCACCCTCGGGCTTTCTTT
clone_size: few; j_call: TRBJ1-1; d_call: NA; v_call: TRBV10-2; cdr3_aa: CASREGNTEAFF; cdr3_nt: TGCGCCAGCAGGGAGGGGAACACTGAAGCTTTCTTT
clone_size: few; j_call: TRBJ1-2; d_call: TRBD1; v_call: TRBV7-2; cdr3_aa: CASSPPGQGVYGYTF; cdr3_nt: TGTGCCAGCAGCCCTCCAGGACAGGGGGTCTATGGCTACACCTTC
clone_size: NA; j_call: TRBJ2-7; d_call: TRBD1; v_call: TRBV9; cdr3_aa: CASSPGTGLYEQYF; cdr3_nt: TGTGCCAGCAGCCCGGGGACAGGTCTCTACGAGCAGTACTTC
clone_size: NA; j_call: TRBJ1-1; d_call: NA; v_call: TRBV4-2; cdr3_aa: CASSQGTGLGNTEAFF; cdr3_nt: TGTGCCAGCAGCCAGGGCACGGGACTGGGGAACACTGAAGCTTTCTTT
clone_size: NA; j_call: TRBJ1-4; d_call: TRBD1; v_call: TRBV5-4; cdr3_aa: CASSADRFEKLFF; cdr3_nt: TGTGCCAGCAGCGCGGACAGGTTTGAAAAACTGTTTTTT
clone_size: NA; j_call: TRBJ2-7; d_call: TRBD1; v_call: TRBV7-2; cdr3_aa: CASSASRDSYEQYF; cdr3_nt: TGTGCCAGCAGCGCGTCCCGGGACAGCTACGAGCAGTACTTC
clone_size: NA; j_call: TRBJ2-7; d_call: TRBD2; v_call: TRBV19; cdr3_aa: CASSISSGSHGTYEQYF; cdr3_nt: TGTGCCAGTAGTATCTCTAGCGGGAGCCATGGGACCTACGAGCAGTACTTC
clone_size: NA; j_call: TRBJ1-1; d_call: NA; v_call: TRBV2; cdr3_aa: CASRLQGPMNTEAFF; cdr3_nt: TGTGCCAGCAGGTTGCAGGGCCCCATGAACACTGAAGCTTTCTTT
clone_size: NA; j_call: TRBJ1-2; d_call: TRBD1; v_call: TRBV19; cdr3_aa: CASSTGTGGANYGYTF; cdr3_nt: TGTGCCAGTAGTACCGGGACAGGGGGAGCTAACTATGGCTACACCTTC
clone_size: NA; j_call: TRBJ2-1; d_call: TRBD2; v_call: TRBV5-5; cdr3_aa: CASSPGLAGAYNEQFF; cdr3_nt: TGTGCCAGCAGCCCGGGACTAGCGGGGGCATACAATGAGCAGTTCTTC
clone_size: NA; j_call: TRBJ2-2; d_call: TRBD2; v_call: TRBV19; cdr3_aa: CASSQFLPTSRFLGELFF; cdr3_nt: TGTGCCAGTAGCCAATTCCTACCGACTAGCCGCTTTCTAGGGGAGCTGTTTTTT
clone_size: NA; j_call: TRBJ1-5; d_call: TRBD1; v_call: TRBV6-6; cdr3_aa: CASSLEGGYQPQHF; cdr3_nt: TGTGCCAGCAGTTTGGAAGGGGGCTATCAGCCCCAGCATTTT
clone_size: NA; j_call: TRBJ1-1; d_call: NA; v_call: TRBV18; cdr3_aa: CASSPGPRNTEAFF; cdr3_nt: TGTGCCAGCTCACCCGGTCCGCGGAACACTGAAGCTTTCTTT
clone_size: NA; j_call: TRBJ2-6; d_call: NA; v_call: TRBV29-1; cdr3_aa: CSVAVSGANVLTF; cdr3_nt: TGCAGCGTTGCGGTCTCTGGGGCCAACGTCCTGACTTTC
clone_size: NA; j_call: TRBJ2-7; d_call: NA; v_call: TRBV2; cdr3_aa: CASSGQGNEQYF; cdr3_nt: TGTGCCAGCAGTGGACAAGGAAACGAGCAGTACTTC
clone_size: NA; j_call: TRBJ2-7; d_call: TRBD2; v_call: TRBV4-2; cdr3_aa: CASSPTPGLALGEQYF; cdr3_nt: TGTGCCAGCAGCCCCACCCCGGGACTAGCGCTGGGAGAGCAGTACTTC
clone_size: few; j_call: TRBJ1-2; d_call: TRBD1; v_call: TRBV6-1; cdr3_aa: CASSAGFTGARSYGYTF; cdr3_nt: TGTGCCAGCAGTGCGGGGTTTACAGGGGCCAGAAGCTATGGCTACACCTTC
clone_size: NA; j_call: TRBJ2-7; d_call: TRBD2; v_call: TRBV7-9; cdr3_aa: CASSSEAGGSYEQYF; cdr3_nt: TGTGCCAGCAGCTCCGAAGCGGGAGGTTCCTACGAGCAGTACTTC
clone_size: NA; j_call: TRBJ1-1; d_call: NA; v_call: TRBV20-1; cdr3_aa: CSARQDTEAFF; cdr3_nt: TGCAGTGCTAGACAGGACACTGAAGCTTTCTTT
clone_size: NA; j_call: TRBJ1-4; d_call: NA; v_call: TRBV6-4; cdr3_aa: CASSDAREDEKLFF; cdr3_nt: TGTGCCAGCAGTGACGCCAGGGAGGATGAAAAACTGTTTTTT
clone_size: NA; j_call: TRBJ1-2; d_call: TRBD1; v_call: TRBV6-1; cdr3_aa: CASSGTGANYGYTF; cdr3_nt: TGTGCCAGCAGTGGGACAGGAGCTAACTATGGCTACACCTTC
clone_size: NA; j_call: TRBJ2-7; d_call: NA; v_call: TRBV7-2; cdr3_aa: CASTPRAGEQYF; cdr3_nt: TGTGCCAGCACCCCAAGAGCGGGCGAGCAGTACTTC
clone_size: NA; j_call: TRBJ2-3; d_call: TRBD1; v_call: TRBV5-4; cdr3_aa: CASSAGQGFVDTQYF; cdr3_nt: TGTGCCAGCAGCGCGGGACAGGGGTTTGTAGATACGCAGTATTTT
clone_size: NA; j_call: TRBJ2-1; d_call: TRBD1; v_call: TRBV27; cdr3_aa: CASTKKSPGGWNEQFF; cdr3_nt: TGTGCCAGCACCAAGAAATCCCCAGGGGGCTGGAATGAGCAGTTCTTC
clone_size: few; j_call: TRBJ2-1; d_call: NA; v_call: TRBV28; cdr3_aa: CASSLRGRAIHNEQFF; cdr3_nt: TGTGCCAGCAGTTTAAGGGGGAGGGCCATCCACAATGAGCAGTTCTTC
clone_size: NA; j_call: TRBJ2-3; d_call: TRBD2; v_call: TRBV11-1; cdr3_aa: CASSLLTSGSGDTQYF; cdr3_nt: TGTGCCAGCAGCTTACTTACTAGCGGGAGTGGAGATACGCAGTATTTT
clone_size: NA; j_call: TRBJ1-3; d_call: NA; v_call: TRBV28; cdr3_aa: CASTGSGNTIYF; cdr3_nt: TGTGCCAGCACCGGGTCTGGAAACACCATATATTTT
clone_size: NA; j_call: TRBJ2-5; d_call: NA; v_call: TRBV6-1; cdr3_aa: CASSESETQYF; cdr3_nt: TGTGCCAGCAGTGAATCGGAGACCCAGTACTTC
clone_size: NA; j_call: TRBJ2-1; d_call: TRBD2; v_call: TRBV11-2; cdr3_aa: CASSPEPPSGGYNEQFF; cdr3_nt: TGTGCCAGCAGCCCCGAACCGCCTAGCGGAGGATACAATGAGCAGTTCTTC
clone_size: NA; j_call: TRBJ2-7; d_call: TRBD2; v_call: TRBV7-7; cdr3_aa: CASSLTLLAGEKQYF; cdr3_nt: TGTGCTAGCAGCTTAACCCTATTAGCGGGTGAAAAGCAGTACTTC
clone_size: NA; j_call: TRBJ2-7; d_call: TRBD2; v_call: TRBV2; cdr3_aa: CASSESSGSAYEQYF; cdr3_nt: TGTGCCAGCAGTGAATCTAGCGGGAGCGCCTACGAGCAGTACTTC
clone_size: NA; j_call: TRBJ2-2; d_call: TRBD2; v_call: TRBV10-2; cdr3_aa: CASRGREDRGGELFF; cdr3_nt: TGCGCCAGCAGAGGGCGGGAGGATCGTGGCGGGGAGCTGTTTTTT
clone_size: once; j_call: TRBJ2-7; d_call: NA; v_call: TRBV5-5; cdr3_aa: CASSRSARNYEQYF; cdr3_nt: TGTGCCAGCAGCAGGTCGGCCAGAAACTACGAGCAGTACTTC
clone_size: NA; j_call: TRBJ2-1; d_call: NA; v_call: TRBV27; cdr3_aa: CATGAAGTYNEQFF; cdr3_nt: TGTGCCACAGGCGCTGCGGGTACCTACAATGAGCAGTTCTTC